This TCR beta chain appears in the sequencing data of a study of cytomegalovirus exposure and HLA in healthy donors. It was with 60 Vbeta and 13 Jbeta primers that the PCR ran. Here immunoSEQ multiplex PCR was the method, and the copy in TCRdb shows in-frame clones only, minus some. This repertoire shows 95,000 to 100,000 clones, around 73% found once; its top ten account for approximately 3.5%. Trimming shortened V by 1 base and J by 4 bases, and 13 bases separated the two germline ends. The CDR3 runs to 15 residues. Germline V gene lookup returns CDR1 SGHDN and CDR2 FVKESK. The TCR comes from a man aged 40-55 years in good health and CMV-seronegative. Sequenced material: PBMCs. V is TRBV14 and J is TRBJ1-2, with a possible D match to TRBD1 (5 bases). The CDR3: CASSQGAGPAYGYTF. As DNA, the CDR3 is TGTGCCAGCAGCCAAGGGGCAGGGCCGGCCTATGGCTACACCTTC. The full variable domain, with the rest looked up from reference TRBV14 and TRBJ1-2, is EAGVTQFPSHSVIEKGQTVTLRCDPISGHDNLYWYRRVMGKEIKFLLHFVKESKQDESGMPNNRFLAERTGGTYSTLKVQPAELEDSGVYFCASSQGAGPAYGYTFGSGTRLTVV.